This T cell receptor beta chain was identified in a study of blood T cell repertoires in COVID-19. Repertoires were generated with immunoSEQ multiplex PCR, while TCRdb's copy carries only in-frame clones and drops some. This sample yields 210,000 or so clones, of which approximately 80% are seen a single time; 3.5% to 5.5% belongs to the top ten. This CDR3 has 15 residues. Germline CDR1 is SGHRS and CDR2 is YFSETQ. The V gene end was trimmed by 3 bases and the J gene end by 7 bases; junction bases not matched to a gene: 5. The receptor was isolated from a young man with acute COVID-19. This rearrangement joins TRBV5-1 to TRBJ1-6; 9 bases align to TRBD1. Sequences were obtained from PBMCs or T cells enriched from blood (not recorded which). CDR3 protein: CASSYETGGNSPLHF. CDR3 DNA sequence: TGCGCCAGCAGCTACGAGACAGGGGGGAATTCACCCCTCCACTTT.